This T cell receptor beta chain was sequenced for a study of shared clonotypes between healthy human individuals. Study-level information: Each donor contributed plates that comprised three CD4 naive, three CD4 memory, two CD8 naive and one CD8 memory. Study-wide points: The generation probabilities recorded for non-shared clonotypes fell below those of clonotypes shared by all four donors. The study drew on few donors, limiting represented genetic and exposure-history diversity.

The test was conducted at deep level. The method was immunoSEQ multiplex PCR; TCRdb's version includes in-frame clones alone and lacks a portion of them. The sample carries over a million clones, roughly 95% recorded once. J was trimmed by 0 bases and V by 2 bases; bases with no gene match: 6. Germline CDR1 reads KGHSH; CDR2 reads LQKENI. The CDR3 covers 17 residues. Note on this clone: Its antigen is not identified.

Specimen: naive CD4+ T cells sorted from blood. The subset is: CD45RA+ positively selected. The TCR originated in a man aged 25 to 40 in good health. The chain joins TRBV18 to TRBJ2-4; 8 bases agree with TRBD1. The DNA of the CDR3 is TGTGCCAGCTCACCAGTCGACAGGGGCCTAGCCAAAAACATTCAGTACTTC. Translating it yields CASSPVDRGLAKNIQYF.